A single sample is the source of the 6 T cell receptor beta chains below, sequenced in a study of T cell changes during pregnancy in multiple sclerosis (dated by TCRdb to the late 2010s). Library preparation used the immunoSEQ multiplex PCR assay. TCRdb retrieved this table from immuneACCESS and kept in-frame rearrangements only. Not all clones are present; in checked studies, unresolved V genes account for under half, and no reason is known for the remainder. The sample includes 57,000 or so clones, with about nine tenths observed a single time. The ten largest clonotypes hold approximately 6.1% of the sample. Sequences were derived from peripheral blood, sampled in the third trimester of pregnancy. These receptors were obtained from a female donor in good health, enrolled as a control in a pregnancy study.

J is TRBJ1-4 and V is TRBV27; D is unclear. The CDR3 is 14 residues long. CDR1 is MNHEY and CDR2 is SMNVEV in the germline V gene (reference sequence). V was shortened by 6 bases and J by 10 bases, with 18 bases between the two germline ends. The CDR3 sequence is CASSPIPGWGKLFF. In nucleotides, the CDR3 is TGTGCCAGCAGCCCCATACCGGGGTGGGGAAAACTGTTTTTT.

CDR3 DNA: TGTGCCTGGAGTGTAACCGGTGAGCAGTACTTC. Translating it yields CAWSVTGEQYF. The V and J genes are TRBV30 and TRBJ2-7, with D unresolved. This CDR3 is 11 amino acids long. In germline, CDR1 is GTSNPN, CDR2 SVGIG (reference sequence). V was shortened by 0 bases and J by 7 bases, with 7 bases between the two germline ends.

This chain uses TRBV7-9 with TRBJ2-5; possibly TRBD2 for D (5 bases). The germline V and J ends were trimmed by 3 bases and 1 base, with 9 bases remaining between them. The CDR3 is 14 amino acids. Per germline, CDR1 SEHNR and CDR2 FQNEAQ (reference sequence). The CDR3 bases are TGTGCCAGCAGCTTCCGGGCGGGCCAAGAGACCCAGTACTTC. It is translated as CASSFRAGQETQYF.

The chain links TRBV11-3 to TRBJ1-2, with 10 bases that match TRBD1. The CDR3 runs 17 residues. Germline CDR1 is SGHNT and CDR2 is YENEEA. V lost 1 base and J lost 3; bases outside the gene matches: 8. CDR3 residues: CASSLALGDRGHYGYTF. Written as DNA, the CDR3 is TGTGCCAGCAGCTTAGCTTTGGGGGACAGGGGCCACTATGGCTACACCTTC.

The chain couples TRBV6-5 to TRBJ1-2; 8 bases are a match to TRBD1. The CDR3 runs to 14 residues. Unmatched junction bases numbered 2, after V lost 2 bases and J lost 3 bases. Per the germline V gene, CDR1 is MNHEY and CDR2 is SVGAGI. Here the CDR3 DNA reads TGTGCCAGCAGTTACGGGACAGGAGACTATGGCTACACCTTC. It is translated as CASSYGTGDYGYTF.

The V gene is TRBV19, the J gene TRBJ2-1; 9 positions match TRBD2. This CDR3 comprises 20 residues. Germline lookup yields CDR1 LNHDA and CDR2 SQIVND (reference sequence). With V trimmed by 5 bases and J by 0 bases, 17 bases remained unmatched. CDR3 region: CASSPGTAPGLAHSYNEQFF. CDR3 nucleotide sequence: TGTGCCAGTAGTCCTGGGACAGCGCCGGGACTAGCCCACTCCTACAATGAGCAGTTCTTC. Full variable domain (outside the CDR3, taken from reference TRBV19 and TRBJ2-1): DGGITQSPKYLFRKEGQNVTLSCEQNLNHDAMYWYRQDPGQGLRLIYYSQIVNDFQKGDIAEGYSVSREKKESFPLTVTSAQKNPTAFYLCASSPGTAPGLAHSYNEQFFGPGTRLTVL.